This T cell receptor (beta chain) was identified in a study of regulatory T cells in long-lasting Graves disease. Time point described: persistent/refractory GD, antithyroid drugs over 5 years with positive TRAb. Isolated PBMC RNA provided the starting material for the TCR library. The patients were enrolled through endocrinology in Xi'an, China. V shed 5 bases and J shed 3 bases, with 16 bases lying between them. Looked up from germline, CDR1 is SGHVS and CDR2 is FQNEAQ. The CDR3 runs 15 residues. Building the TCR beta libraries relied on iRepertoire HTBI primers, and CDR3 regions underwent Arm-PCR. In the study's own analysis: Across samples, more than 55 TRBV and some 15 TRBJ segments were found. TCRdb reanalysed the multiplex PCR reads using MiXCR and keeps one entry per CDR3 protein. TCRdb assigned the V and J calls; the authors' analysis was not used. The table shows about 460,000 distinct CDR3 sequences, with approximately 23% occurring only once.

The sequences come from peripheral blood mononuclear cells (PBMCs), collected when the disease was refractory, from a patient treated with antithyroid drugs. The chain joins TRBV7-8 to TRBJ1-1; the D is unclear. The clonotype was recovered from a female donor with Graves disease. CDR3 region: CASSPRRMADTEAFF. DNA of the CDR3: TGTGCCAGCAGCCCACGGAGAATGGCGGACACTGAAGCTTTCTTT.